Described below is a single TCR beta chain sequence and its context. RNA, at about 0.5 to 1 ug, was reverse transcribed with random hexamers. Across 54 Vbeta and 13 Jbeta, TCR beta CDR3 was amplified with immunoSEQ multiplex PCR. TCRdb passed the immunoSEQ multiplex PCR reads through MiXCR, listing each CDR3 protein once. Of 85,000 to 130,000 distinct CDR3 sequences in the sample, approximately 95% are singletons; the top ten hold about 0.41%. The data belong to a study of CD8 T cells in Susac syndrome. Overall study: Intravenous immunoglobulin alone or corticosteroids were being given to patients with Susac syndrome at blood draw, unless they were therapy-naive.

The CDR3 runs to 14 residues. V gave up 9 bases and J gave up 9 bases; unmatched junction bases: 11. Germline V gives CDR1 MNHEY, CDR2 SVGEGT. V and J are TRBV6-2 or TRBV6-3 and TRBJ1-6; TRBD1 matches at 7 bases. Sequencing was performed on CD8+ T cells from PBMCs. The TCR sequence derives from a human donor with Susac syndrome. The CDR3 reads CASASTGRISPLHF. The CDR3 DNA follows: TGTGCCAGTGCCTCGACAGGGAGAATTTCACCCCTCCACTTT.